This T cell receptor beta chain was found in a study of T-cell memory formation after mild COVID-19. Germline V gene lookup returns CDR1 DFQATT and CDR2 SNEGSKA (reference sequence). Trimming pared 1 base from V and 3 bases from J, leaving 18 bases between. This CDR3 spans 16 amino acids. Note on this clonotype: Its antigen is currently unknown.

Study-wide results and limits: Pre-infection memory carried some responding clones, suggesting that cross-reactive memory joined.

Using its own MiXCR run on the 5' RACE reads, TCRdb lists one record per CDR3 protein. The profile shows approximately 500,000 distinct CDR3 sequences, about 23% of them singletons. The sequence derives from an adult woman who had mild COVID-19 (a few samples of this study predate the infection). Cell type and time point are not known. The sequencing input was PBMCs or a T cell subset sorted from them (not recorded which). The chain links TRBV20-1 to TRBJ1-1, with a possible D match to TRBD1 (5 bases). CDR3 nucleotide sequence: TGCAGTGCTAGAGTCCCGGGGTTGGGGCGGCACACTGAAGCTTTCTTT. This gives the protein CSARVPGLGRHTEAFF.